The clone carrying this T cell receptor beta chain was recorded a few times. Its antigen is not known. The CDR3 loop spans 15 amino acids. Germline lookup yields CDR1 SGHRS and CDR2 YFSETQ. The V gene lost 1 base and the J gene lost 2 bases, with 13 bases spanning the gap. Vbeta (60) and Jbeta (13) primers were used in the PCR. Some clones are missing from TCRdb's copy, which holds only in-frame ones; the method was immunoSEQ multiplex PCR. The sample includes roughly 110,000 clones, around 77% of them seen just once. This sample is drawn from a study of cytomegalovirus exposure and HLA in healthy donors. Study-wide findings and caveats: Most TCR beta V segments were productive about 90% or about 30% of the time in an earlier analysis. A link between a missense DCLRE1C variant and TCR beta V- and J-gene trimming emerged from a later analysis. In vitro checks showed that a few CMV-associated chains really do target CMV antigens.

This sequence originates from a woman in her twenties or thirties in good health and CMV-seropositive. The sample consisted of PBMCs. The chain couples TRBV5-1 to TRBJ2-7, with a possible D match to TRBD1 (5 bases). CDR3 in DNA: TGCGCCAGCAGCTTGACAGGACCTACCGCCTACGAGCAGTACTTC. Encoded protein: CASSLTGPTAYEQYF.